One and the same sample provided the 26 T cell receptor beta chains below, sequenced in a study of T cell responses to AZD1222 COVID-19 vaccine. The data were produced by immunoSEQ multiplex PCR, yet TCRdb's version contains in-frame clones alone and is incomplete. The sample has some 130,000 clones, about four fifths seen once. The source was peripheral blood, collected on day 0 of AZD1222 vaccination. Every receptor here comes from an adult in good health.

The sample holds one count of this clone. DNA of the CDR3: TGTGCCAGCATGGGACCTCCTAACTATGGCTACACCTTC. This encodes CASMGPPNYGYTF. The chain employs TRBV6-4 and TRBJ1-2; D might be TRBD1 (5 bases). This CDR3 contains 13 residues. Germline CDR1 MRHNA, CDR2 SNTAGT. The V gene lost 7 bases and the J gene lost 0 bases, with 9 bases spanning the gap.

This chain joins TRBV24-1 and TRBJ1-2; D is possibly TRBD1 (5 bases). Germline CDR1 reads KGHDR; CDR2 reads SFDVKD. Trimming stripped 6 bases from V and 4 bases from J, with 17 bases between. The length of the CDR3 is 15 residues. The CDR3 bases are TGTGCCACCAGTTACTTCCAGGGAGGTACCTATGGCTACACCTTC. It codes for CATSYFQGGTYGYTF.

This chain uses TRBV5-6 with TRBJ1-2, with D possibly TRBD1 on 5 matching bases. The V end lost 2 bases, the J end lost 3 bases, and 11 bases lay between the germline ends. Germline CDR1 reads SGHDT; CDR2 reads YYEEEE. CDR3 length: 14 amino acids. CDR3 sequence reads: CASSLGEEDYGYTF. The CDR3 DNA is TGTGCCAGCAGCTTAGGGGAAGAGGACTATGGCTACACCTTC.

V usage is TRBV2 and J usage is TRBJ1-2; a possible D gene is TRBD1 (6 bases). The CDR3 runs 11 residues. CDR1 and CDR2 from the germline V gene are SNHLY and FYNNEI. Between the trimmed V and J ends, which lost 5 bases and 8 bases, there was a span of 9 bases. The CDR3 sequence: CASSPGGGYTF. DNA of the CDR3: TGTGCCAGCAGTCCGGGGGGCGGCTACACCTTC.

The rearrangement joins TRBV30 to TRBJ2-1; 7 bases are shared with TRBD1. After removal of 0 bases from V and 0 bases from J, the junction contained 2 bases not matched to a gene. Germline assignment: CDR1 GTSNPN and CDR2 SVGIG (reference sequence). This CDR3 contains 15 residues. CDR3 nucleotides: TGTGCCTGGAGTGTGGGACAGATCTCCTACAATGAGCAGTTCTTC. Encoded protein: CAWSVGQISYNEQFF.

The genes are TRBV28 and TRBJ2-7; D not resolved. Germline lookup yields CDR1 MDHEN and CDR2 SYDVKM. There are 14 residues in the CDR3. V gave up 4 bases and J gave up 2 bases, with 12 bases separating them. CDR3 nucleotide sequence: TGTGCCAGCAGTTCCCCCGGCGGTACCTACGAGCAGTACTTC. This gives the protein CASSSPGGTYEQYF. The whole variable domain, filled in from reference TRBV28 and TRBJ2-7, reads DVKVTQSSRYLVKRTGEKVFLECVQDMDHENMFWYRQDPGLGLRLIYFSYDVKMKEKGDIPEGYSVSREKKERFSLILESASTNQTSMYLCASSSPGGTYEQYFGPGTRLTVT.

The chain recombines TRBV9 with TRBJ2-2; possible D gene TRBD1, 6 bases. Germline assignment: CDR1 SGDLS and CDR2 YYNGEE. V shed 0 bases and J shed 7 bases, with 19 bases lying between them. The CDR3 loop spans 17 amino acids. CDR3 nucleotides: TGTGCCAGCAGCGTAGATCCCGCCGACAGGACCGACGGGGAGCTGTTTTTT. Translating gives CASSVDPADRTDGELFF. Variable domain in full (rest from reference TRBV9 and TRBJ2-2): DSGVTQTPKHLITATGQRVTLRCSPRSGDLSVYWYQQSLDQGLQFLIQYYNGEERAKGNILERFSAQQFPDLHSELNLSSLELGDSALYFCASSVDPADRTDGELFFGEGSRLTVL.

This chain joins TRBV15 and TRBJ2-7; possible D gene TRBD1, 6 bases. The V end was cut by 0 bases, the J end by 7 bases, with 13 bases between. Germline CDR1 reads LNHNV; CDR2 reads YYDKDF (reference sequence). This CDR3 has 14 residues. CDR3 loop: CATSRDPGQSEQYF. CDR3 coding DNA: TGTGCCACCAGCAGAGATCCCGGACAGTCGGAGCAGTACTTC.

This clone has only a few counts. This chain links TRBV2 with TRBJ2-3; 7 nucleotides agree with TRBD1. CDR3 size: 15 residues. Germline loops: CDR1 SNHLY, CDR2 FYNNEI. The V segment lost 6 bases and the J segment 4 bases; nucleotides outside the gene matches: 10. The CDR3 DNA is TGTGCCAGCAGCCTCGACAGGGCAGGGGCAGATACGCAGTATTTT. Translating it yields CASSLDRAGADTQYF.

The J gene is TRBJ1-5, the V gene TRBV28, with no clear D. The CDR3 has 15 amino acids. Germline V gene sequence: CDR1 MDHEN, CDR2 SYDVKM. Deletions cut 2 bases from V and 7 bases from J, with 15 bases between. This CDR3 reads CASSLSPPTEQPQHF. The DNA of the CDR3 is TGTGCCAGCAGTTTAAGTCCTCCTACAGAACAGCCCCAGCATTTT.

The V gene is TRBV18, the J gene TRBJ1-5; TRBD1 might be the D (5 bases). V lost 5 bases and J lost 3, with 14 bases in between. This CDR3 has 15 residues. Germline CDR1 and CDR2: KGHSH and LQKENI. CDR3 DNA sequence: TGTGCCAGCTCAATAGGGAGGGGCTCCAATCAGCCCCAGCATTTT. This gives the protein CASSIGRGSNQPQHF.

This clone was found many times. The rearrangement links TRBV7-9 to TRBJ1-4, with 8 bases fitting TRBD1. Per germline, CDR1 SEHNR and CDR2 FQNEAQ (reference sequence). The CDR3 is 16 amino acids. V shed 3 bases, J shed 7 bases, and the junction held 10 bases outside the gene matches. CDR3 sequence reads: CASSFATGGIGEKLFF. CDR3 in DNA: TGTGCCAGCAGCTTTGCTACAGGGGGAATAGGTGAAAAACTGTTTTTT.

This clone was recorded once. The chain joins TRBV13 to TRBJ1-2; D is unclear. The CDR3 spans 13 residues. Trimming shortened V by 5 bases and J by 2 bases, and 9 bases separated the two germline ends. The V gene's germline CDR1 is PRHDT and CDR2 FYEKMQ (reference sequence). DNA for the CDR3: TGTGCCAGCAGCCCCGTGGGAAACTATGGCTACACCTTC. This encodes CASSPVGNYGYTF.

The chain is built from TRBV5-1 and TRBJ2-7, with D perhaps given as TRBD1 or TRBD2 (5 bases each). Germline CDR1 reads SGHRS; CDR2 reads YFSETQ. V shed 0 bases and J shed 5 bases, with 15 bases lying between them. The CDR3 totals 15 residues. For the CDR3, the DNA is TGCGCCAGCAGCTTGGGAGAGGGGACGACCGACGAGCAGTACTTC. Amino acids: CASSLGEGTTDEQYF.

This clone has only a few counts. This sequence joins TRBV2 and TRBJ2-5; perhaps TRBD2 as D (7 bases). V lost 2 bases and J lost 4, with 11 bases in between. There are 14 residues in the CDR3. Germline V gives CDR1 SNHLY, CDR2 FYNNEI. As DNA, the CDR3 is TGTGCCAGCAGTGAAACAAGGGGGGGAGAGACCCAGTACTTC. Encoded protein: CASSETRGGETQYF. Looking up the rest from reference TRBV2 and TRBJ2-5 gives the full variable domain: EPEVTQTPSHQVTQMGQEVILRCVPISNHLYFYWYRQILGQKVEFLVSFYNNEISEKSEIFDDQFSVERPDGSNFTLKIRSTKLEDSAMYFCASSETRGGETQYFGPGTRLLVL.

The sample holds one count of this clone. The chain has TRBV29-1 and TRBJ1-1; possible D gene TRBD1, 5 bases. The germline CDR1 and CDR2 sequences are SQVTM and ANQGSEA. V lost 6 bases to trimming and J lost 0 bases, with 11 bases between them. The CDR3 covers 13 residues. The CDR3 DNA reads TGCAGCGTCACGGGACGGCTGAACACTGAAGCTTTCTTT. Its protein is CSVTGRLNTEAFF.

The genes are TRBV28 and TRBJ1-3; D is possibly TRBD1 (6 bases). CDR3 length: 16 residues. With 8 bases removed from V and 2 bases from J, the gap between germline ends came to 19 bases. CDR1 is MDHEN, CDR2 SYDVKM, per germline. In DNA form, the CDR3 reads TGTGCCAGCTCGGAGGGAGGGGACACTCCTGGAAACACCATATATTTT. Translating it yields CASSEGGDTPGNTIYF.

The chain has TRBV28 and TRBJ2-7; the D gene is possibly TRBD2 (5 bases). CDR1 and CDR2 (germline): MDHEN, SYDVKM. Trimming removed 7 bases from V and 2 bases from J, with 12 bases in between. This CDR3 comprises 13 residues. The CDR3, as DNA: TGTGCCAGCATCGAGAGGGCTACCTACGAGCAGTACTTC. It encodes CASIERATYEQYF.

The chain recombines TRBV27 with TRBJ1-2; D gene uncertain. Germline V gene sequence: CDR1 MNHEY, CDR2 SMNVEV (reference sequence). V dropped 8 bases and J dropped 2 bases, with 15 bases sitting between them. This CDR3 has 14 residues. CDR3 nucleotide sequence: TGTGCCAGCGGGTTATCGGCTCAGAACTATGGCTACACCTTC. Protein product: CASGLSAQNYGYTF.

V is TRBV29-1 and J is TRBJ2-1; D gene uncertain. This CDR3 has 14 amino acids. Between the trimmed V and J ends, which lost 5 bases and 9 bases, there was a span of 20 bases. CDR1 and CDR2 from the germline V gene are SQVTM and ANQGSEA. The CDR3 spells CSVNPPYPVGEQFF. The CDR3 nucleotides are TGCAGCGTTAATCCCCCTTACCCGGTGGGTGAGCAGTTCTTC.

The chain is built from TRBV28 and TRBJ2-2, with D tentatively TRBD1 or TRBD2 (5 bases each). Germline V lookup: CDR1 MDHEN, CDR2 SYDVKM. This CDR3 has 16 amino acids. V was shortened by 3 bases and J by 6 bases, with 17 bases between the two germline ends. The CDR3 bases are TGTGCCAGCAGTTTGGTGGGGACCCCGCCCCCCGGGGAGCTGTTTTTT. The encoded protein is CASSLVGTPPPGELFF.

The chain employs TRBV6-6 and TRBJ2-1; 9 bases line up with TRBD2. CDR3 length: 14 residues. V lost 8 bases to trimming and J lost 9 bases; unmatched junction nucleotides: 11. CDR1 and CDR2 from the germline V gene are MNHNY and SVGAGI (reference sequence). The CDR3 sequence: CASPGMRGGGEQFF. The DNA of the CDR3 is TGTGCCAGCCCCGGGATGCGGGGGGGCGGTGAGCAGTTCTTC.

The DNA of the CDR3 is TGTGCCAGCAGGGCCGGTTTCGGAGCGGGGGGACAAGATACGCAGTATTTT. It translates to CASRAGFGAGGQDTQYF. The chain uses TRBV2 and TRBJ2-3, with 9 bases aligning to TRBD2. The trim removed 6 bases at V and 5 bases at J, leaving 15 bases unmatched. Germline V gene data show CDR1 as SNHLY and CDR2 as FYNNEI. The CDR3 runs 17 residues.

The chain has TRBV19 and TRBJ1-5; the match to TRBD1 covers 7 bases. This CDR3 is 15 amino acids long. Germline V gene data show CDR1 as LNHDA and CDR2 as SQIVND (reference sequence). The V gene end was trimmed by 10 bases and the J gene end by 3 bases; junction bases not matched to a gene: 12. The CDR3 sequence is CATDPRQGTNQPQHF. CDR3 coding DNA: TGTGCCACCGACCCCCGACAGGGAACCAATCAGCCCCAGCATTTT.

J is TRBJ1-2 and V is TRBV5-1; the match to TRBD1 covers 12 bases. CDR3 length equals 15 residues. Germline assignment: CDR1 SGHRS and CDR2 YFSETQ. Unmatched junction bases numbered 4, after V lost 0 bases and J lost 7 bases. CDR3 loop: CASSLDGTGGLGYTF. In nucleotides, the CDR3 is TGCGCCAGCAGCTTGGATGGGACAGGGGGCCTTGGCTACACCTTC.

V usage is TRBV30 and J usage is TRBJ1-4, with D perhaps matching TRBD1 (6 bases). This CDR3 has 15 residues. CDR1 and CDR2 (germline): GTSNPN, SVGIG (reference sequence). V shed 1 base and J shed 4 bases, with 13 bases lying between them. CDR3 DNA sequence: TGTGCCTGGAGTGCCAGGGGCGGAAATAATGAAAAACTGTTTTTT. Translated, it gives CAWSARGGNNEKLFF.